This is a list of T cell receptor beta chains from one sample in a study of blood T cells in healthy people across ages. MiXCR, run by TCRdb on the 5' RACE reads, gives a single entry per CDR3 protein. The data contain 650,000 to 700,000 distinct CDR3 sequences, less than 40% of them seen just once; the ten biggest clones take up 15%. The sequenced sample was blood. Source of these receptors: a woman older than 75 in good health. CDR3s include the opening cysteine and the closing phenylalanine or tryptophan. The D gene is left open where the match is weak. Size tells how often a clone was seen (once, few, many) or the class of an expanded clone, and some rows leave it out.

J gene	D gene	V gene	clone size	CDR3 DNA	CDR3 protein
TRBJ2-1	TRBD1	TRBV5-6	many	TGTGCCAGCAGCTTGGAGACAGGGTGGTTAGATGAGCAGTTCTTC	CASSLETGWLDEQFF
TRBJ2-1	NA	TRBV12-3/TRBV12-4	NA	TGTGCCAGCAGTTTAGCGTGGAATGAGCAGTTCTTC	CASSLAWNEQFF
TRBJ2-5	NA	TRBV3-1	NA	TGTGCCAGCAGCCAAGAAGGACCTCGAGAGACCCAGTACTTC	CASSQEGPRETQYF
TRBJ2-1	NA	TRBV27	many	TGTGCCAGCAGTCTAGCGACAGGGTACTACAATGAGCAGTTCTTC	CASSLATGYYNEQFF
TRBJ1-2	NA	TRBV3-1	few	TGTGCCAGCAGCCAGGGGGGCGGCTACACCTTC	CASSQGGGYTF
TRBJ1-4	TRBD1	TRBV7-9	NA	TGTGCCAGCAGCCCGGGACAGCCAACTAATGAAAAACTGTTTTTT	CASSPGQPTNEKLFF
TRBJ2-3	TRBD2	TRBV20-1	NA	TGCAGTGCTAGAGCCTGGCGGGAGCCCACAGATACGCAGTATTTT	CSARAWREPTDTQYF
TRBJ2-7	NA	TRBV6-2/TRBV6-3	many	TGTGCCAGCAGTTACGGTTTTGGAGTTAATTACGAGCAGTACTTC	CASSYGFGVNYEQYF
TRBJ2-3	TRBD2	TRBV12-3/TRBV12-4	many	TGTGCCAGCAGTTTGGGACTAGCGGGGGGGCTTAATACGCAGTATTTT	CASSLGLAGGLNTQYF
TRBJ2-7	TRBD2	TRBV7-2	many	TGTGCCAGCAGCCTCAGGGGACTAGCGTTCGCCTACGAGCAGTACTTC	CASSLRGLAFAYEQYF
TRBJ2-5	TRBD2	TRBV2	NA	TGTGCCAGCAGTGACGGTTCTAGCGGTGAAGAGACCCAGTACTTC	CASSDGSSGEETQYF
TRBJ2-1	NA	TRBV20-1	few	TGCAGTGCTAGAGGGGGAGTTACCTCCCACAATGAGCAGTTCTTC	CSARGGVTSHNEQFF
TRBJ2-7	NA	TRBV7-6	many	TGTGCCAGCAGCTCCCCGGGGGCGCTCGAGCAGTACTTC	CASSSPGALEQYF
TRBJ2-3	NA	TRBV7-8	many	TGTGCCAGCAGCTTAGGGCGGCCCACAGATACGCAGTATTTT	CASSLGRPTDTQYF
TRBJ2-7	NA	TRBV7-2	NA	TGTGCCAGCAGCTTTCTGCAGGGTGGTAATGAGCAGTACTTC	CASSFLQGGNEQYF
TRBJ2-3	NA	TRBV3-1	many	TGTGCCAGCAGCCAATTCGGAGATACGCAGTATTTT	CASSQFGDTQYF
TRBJ2-5	NA	TRBV20-1	NA	TGCAGTGCTACCCGACAGGCCCGGTGGGGGCAAGAGACCCAGTACTTC	CSATRQARWGQETQYF
TRBJ2-7	TRBD2	TRBV6-2/TRBV6-3	many	TGTGCCAGCATTAACACTCCCAGCGGGGTGAGGATCTACGAGCAGTACTTC	CASINTPSGVRIYEQYF
TRBJ1-1	NA	TRBV11-2	few	TGTGCCAGCAGCCGCGCAGGTGATAGCACTGAAGCTTTCTTT	CASSRAGDSTEAFF
TRBJ1-5	NA	TRBV20-1	few	TGCAGTGCTAGAAGGGGGTCGACGGATCAGCCCCAGCATTTT	CSARRGSTDQPQHF
TRBJ1-2	TRBD1	TRBV10-3	many	TGTGCCATCAGTGAGAACAGGGGGCTCAGGTATGGCTACACCTTC	CAISENRGLRYGYTF
TRBJ2-1	NA	TRBV4-2	NA	TGTGCCAGCAGCCAGGCCCCCAGCGATGAGCAGTTCTTC	CASSQAPSDEQFF
TRBJ2-5	NA	TRBV11-2	NA	TGTGCCAGCAGCTTAGCTCCTCGGGGCGCAGGGAGAGAGACCCAGTACTTC	CASSLAPRGAGRETQYF
TRBJ1-5	TRBD1	TRBV7-2	once	TGTGCCAGCAGCTTAGGGGATTGGGGCAGGGGGCGAGGACGGGATCAGCCCCAGCATTTT	CASSLGDWGRGRGRDQPQHF
TRBJ1-2	NA	TRBV4-3	NA	TGCGCCAGCAGCCAAGTTTTAGTAACAGGAATACGTTCTAACTATGGCTACACCTTC	CASSQVLVTGIRSNYGYTF
TRBJ2-3	TRBD1	TRBV7-8	many	TGTGCCAGCAGGTTGGTTGGACAGGGTCTGCCAGATACGCAGTATTTT	CASRLVGQGLPDTQYF
TRBJ2-7	NA	TRBV20-1	many	TGCAGTGCCGTGGACCCGAGCTCCTACGAGCAGTACTTC	CSAVDPSSYEQYF
TRBJ1-2	NA	TRBV10-3	many	TGTGCCACCGGGCTAGGGGAAGTTGACTATGGCTACACCTTC	CATGLGEVDYGYTF
TRBJ1-2	NA	TRBV7-2	NA	TGTGCCAGCAGCTTAGCGGGCCCTTCTGATACCATTAACTATGGCTACACCTTC	CASSLAGPSDTINYGYTF
TRBJ1-2	NA	TRBV7-8	many	TGTGCCAGCAGCTCGAGGTTCGGGGGTGGCTACACCTTC	CASSSRFGGGYTF
TRBJ2-3	NA	TRBV24-1	NA	TGTGCCACCAGTGGGGCGGTGAACACAGATACGCAGTATTTT	CATSGAVNTDTQYF
TRBJ2-7	NA	TRBV6-1	many	TGTGCCAGCAGTGAAGGGTCCTCCTACGAGCAGTACTTC	CASSEGSSYEQYF
TRBJ2-7	NA	TRBV7-2	many	TGTGCCAGCAGCTTAGGTAATACCCTCGAGCAGTACTTC	CASSLGNTLEQYF
TRBJ2-1	NA	TRBV5-1	many	TGCGCCAGCAGCCTCGGGCCCTACAATGAGCAGTTCTTC	CASSLGPYNEQFF
TRBJ2-5	NA	TRBV6-2/TRBV6-3	NA	TGTGCCAGCAGCCAGGGGGGGTTGGGGGAAGAGACCCAGTACTTC	CASSQGGLGEETQYF
TRBJ2-7	NA	TRBV6-1	NA	TGTGCCAGCAGTGGAGGGACTGGAGTCAATGAGCAGTACTTC	CASSGGTGVNEQYF
TRBJ2-2	NA	TRBV6-5	NA	TGTGCCAGCAGTTACTCGAGGGGATTTACCGGGGAGCTGTTTTTT	CASSYSRGFTGELFF
TRBJ2-1	TRBD2	TRBV10-3	many	TGTGCCATCAGTTCCGCTAGCGGGGGGATATACAATGAGCAGTTCTTC	CAISSASGGIYNEQFF
TRBJ1-4	TRBD1	TRBV9	NA	TGTGCCAGCAGCGTAGCTCCGGGACAGCCTAATGAAAAACTGTTTTTT	CASSVAPGQPNEKLFF
TRBJ2-7	TRBD2	TRBV6-6	NA	TGTGCAAGCAACAAACTAGCGGGCTACGAGCAGTACTTC	CASNKLAGYEQYF
TRBJ2-7	TRBD1	TRBV9	many	TGTGCCAGCAGCCCCACAGGGGGATCCCTGTACGAGCAGTACTTC	CASSPTGGSLYEQYF
TRBJ2-3	NA	TRBV4-2	NA	TGTGCCAGCAGCCAAGATTTTTATGGAGCGACCCGCACAGATACGCAGTATTTT	CASSQDFYGATRTDTQYF
TRBJ2-3	TRBD1	TRBV18	many	TGTGCCAGCTCACATGGACAGGGAACAGATACGCAGTATTTT	CASSHGQGTDTQYF
TRBJ2-3	NA	TRBV12-3/TRBV12-4	many	TGTGCCAGCAGTTTTGAAGCGGCTAGCACAGATACGCAGTATTTT	CASSFEAASTDTQYF
TRBJ2-7	TRBD2	TRBV20-1	NA	TGCAGTGAAGAGGTCCTAGCGGGCCCATACGAGCAGTACTTC	CSEEVLAGPYEQYF
TRBJ2-7	NA	TRBV7-9	NA	TGTGCCAGCAGCTTAGCACAGGGTATTTCCTACGAGCAGTACTTC	CASSLAQGISYEQYF
TRBJ2-3	NA	TRBV27	many	TGTGCCAGCAATAGGGGATCTAGCACAGATACGCAGTATTTT	CASNRGSSTDTQYF
TRBJ2-1	NA	TRBV20-1	NA	TGCAGTGCTAGAGCTGGTGGGGAGCAGTTCTTC	CSARAGGEQFF
TRBJ2-7	NA	TRBV4-2	NA	TGTGCCAGCAGCCCTAAGCGGACAGCTCAGACCTACGAGCAGTACTTC	CASSPKRTAQTYEQYF
TRBJ2-3	TRBD2	TRBV7-3	NA	TGTGCCAGCAACTTATTGGGGGGGGGCACAGATACGCAGTATTTT	CASNLLGGGTDTQYF
TRBJ2-3	NA	TRBV7-2	many	TGTGCCAGCAGCTTAACCGGACAGAGCACAGATACGCAGTATTTT	CASSLTGQSTDTQYF
TRBJ1-2	TRBD1	TRBV7-9	once	TGTGCCAGCAGCCCTCCGGGGACAGGGGGCTATGGCCACACCTTC	CASSPPGTGGYGHTF
TRBJ2-7	NA	TRBV3-1	many	TGTGCCAGCAGCCAAGTCGGCAGGTACGAGCAGTACTTC	CASSQVGRYEQYF
TRBJ2-1	NA	TRBV7-2	many	TGTGCCAGCAGCTTAGCGAAAAGTAGGGCCCAGGGTGAGCAGTTCTTC	CASSLAKSRAQGEQFF
TRBJ1-4	TRBD1	TRBV29-1	many	TGCAGCGTTGAGACCTCCTCGGGTGACAGGGACGAAAAACTGTTTTTT	CSVETSSGDRDEKLFF
TRBJ2-5	NA	TRBV28	many	TGTGCCAGCACCAAGGGCGGATCCCAAGAGACCCAGTACTTC	CASTKGGSQETQYF
TRBJ1-4	NA	TRBV6-5	few	TGTGCCAGCAGTCACCGGACTCCATCCAGCCAGAACGAAAAACTGTTTTTT	CASSHRTPSSQNEKLFF
TRBJ2-7	NA	TRBV9	many	TGTGCCAGCAGCGTAGGGCCAGGTTATCCCTACGAGCAGTACTTC	CASSVGPGYPYEQYF
TRBJ2-7	NA	TRBV29-1	many	TGCAGCGCCTCCTCGGAAATGGGGGCTTTAGGGGAGCAGTACTTC	CSASSEMGALGEQYF